The rows below give T cell receptor beta chains drawn from one sample of a study of blood T cell repertoires in COVID-19. Profiling relied on immunoSEQ multiplex PCR, and the TCRdb table lists in-frame clones only, not all of them. The sample has over 30,000 clones; 83% are singletons. Material for sequencing was peripheral blood. The receptors here all came from a man in his forties or fifties with acute or convalescent COVID-19. CDR3s leave out the opening cysteine and the closing phenylalanine or tryptophan.

TRBJ2-1,TRBV7-9,ASSLVSGGINEQF
TRBJ2-6,TRBV2,ASSEQGIGANVLT
TRBJ1-2,TRBV13,ASSNRQGSDYT
TRBJ1-5,TRBV29-1,SVGDSDQPQH
TRBJ1-1,TRBV19,ASSMTPSMNTEAF
TRBJ1-2,TRBV7-3,ASSPGTGVNYGYT
TRBJ2-2,TRBV11-3,ASSSDTGELF
TRBJ2-5,TRBV28,ASSSSGAGTQY
TRBJ1-5,TRBV11-3,ASSCQGAGNQPQH
TRBJ2-2,TRBV10-2,ASRDRANTGELF
TRBJ1-2,TRBV5-1,ASSLGSGYGYT
TRBJ2-7,TRBV4-1,ASSQDKTEGTYEQY
TRBJ2-3,TRBV15,ATSRVGGPTDTQY
TRBJ1-1,TRBV19,ASSIIMGGQNTEAF
TRBJ1-1,TRBV11-2,ASSSLQRAEAF
TRBJ2-3,TRBV6-1,ASSDRGAPDTQY
TRBJ1-4,TRBV11-2,ACSLGATNEKLF
TRBJ2-7,TRBV7-8,ASSIGTNYEQY
TRBJ1-5,TRBV27,ASSLLAGQPQH
TRBJ1-1,TRBV5-6,ASSFRRGGRNTEAF
TRBJ2-7,TRBV7-9,ASSTDRGASYEQY
TRBJ1-3,TRBV5-5,ASSLRSGVNRGSGNTIY
TRBJ2-2,TRBV28,ASSTSGSLWELF
TRBJ2-7,TRBV19,ASSPETGGGLSEQY